A single sample gave rise to the 20 T cell receptor beta chains below, sequenced in a study of shared clonotypes between healthy human individuals. Using immunoSEQ multiplex PCR, the repertoire was profiled, and TCRdb retains in-frame clones only, with some absent. There are under 2,500,000 clones in the sample; approximately 94% occur only once, and approximately 0.13% lies in the top ten. The sample taken for sequencing was naive CD4+ T cells sorted from blood. As for subset: CD45RA+ positively selected. The receptors stem from a man between 18 and 29 years old in good health.

V gene TRBV2 combines with J gene TRBJ1-5; the D is unclear. V was trimmed by 1 base and J by 3 bases, leaving 7 bases between them. The length of the CDR3 is 14 residues. The germline V gene encodes CDR1 SNHLY and CDR2 FYNNEI. CDR3 residues: CASSEDAINQPQHF. The CDR3 DNA follows: TGTGCCAGCAGTGAAGATGCAATCAATCAGCCCCAGCATTTT.

V and J are TRBV28 and TRBJ2-7; weak D call: TRBD2 (5 bases). This CDR3 has 14 amino acids. Germline CDR1 and CDR2: MDHEN and SYDVKM. The germline V and J ends were trimmed by 6 bases and 7 bases, with 19 bases remaining between them. The CDR3 loop is CASRPPGGSGEQYF. In DNA form, the CDR3 reads TGTGCCAGCAGACCCCCTGGCGGGTCCGGGGAGCAGTACTTC.

The V and J genes are TRBV6-1 and TRBJ2-1; the D call may be TRBD1 or TRBD2 (5 bases each). The germline V gene has CDR1 MNHNS and CDR2 SASEGT. The V gene lost 8 bases and the J gene lost 3 bases, with 11 bases spanning the gap. The CDR3 spans 13 residues. The CDR3 loop is CASRDQLYNEQFF. CDR3 nucleotides: TGTGCCAGCCGGGACCAACTCTACAATGAGCAGTTCTTC.

The chain combines TRBV6-6 with TRBJ2-4, with TRBD1 identical over 9 bases. V lost 8 bases, J lost 6 bases, and 8 bases stayed unmatched. Germline V gives CDR1 MNHNY, CDR2 SVGAGI (reference sequence). The CDR3 consists of 14 residues. The CDR3 is CASANGQGSNIQYF. The CDR3 DNA reads TGTGCCAGCGCAAACGGACAGGGGTCAAACATTCAGTACTTC.

The chain couples TRBV30 to TRBJ2-2, with D possibly being TRBD2 (5 bases). V was cut by 2 bases and J by 7 bases, with 11 bases left in between. The CDR3 is 13 residues long. CDR1 is GTSNPN, CDR2 SVGIG, per germline (reference sequence). In DNA, the CDR3 is TGTGCCTGGAGTAGGACTTTAGGCGGGGAGCTGTTTTTT. Protein sequence: CAWSRTLGGELFF.

This chain connects TRBV28 to TRBJ2-5; D is uncertain. The CDR3 length is 15 residues. The V gene's germline CDR1 is MDHEN and CDR2 SYDVKM. V lost 4 bases, J lost 1 base, and 13 bases lay in between. The chain's CDR3 is CASSSFSPAQETQYF. The CDR3 DNA reads TGTGCCAGCAGTTCTTTCTCCCCGGCCCAAGAGACCCAGTACTTC. Supplemented by reference TRBV28 and TRBJ2-5, the full variable domain reads DVKVTQSSRYLVKRTGEKVFLECVQDMDHENMFWYRQDPGLGLRLIYFSYDVKMKEKGDIPEGYSVSREKKERFSLILESASTNQTSMYLCASSSFSPAQETQYFGPGTRLLVL.

This chain connects TRBV5-1 to TRBJ1-6; a possible D gene is TRBD1 (6 bases). The V gene lost 0 bases and the J gene lost 10 bases, with 11 bases spanning the gap. CDR1 is SGHRS and CDR2 is YFSETQ in the germline V gene. This CDR3 is 14 amino acids long. CDR3 sequence: CASSLGDTKSPLHF. DNA for the CDR3: TGCGCCAGCAGCTTGGGGGACACTAAATCACCCCTCCACTTT.

The chain carries TRBV11-2 and TRBJ2-5; 9 bases map to TRBD2. The trim removed 5 bases at V and 5 bases at J, leaving 9 bases unmatched. The length of the CDR3 is 15 residues. The germline CDR1 and CDR2 sequences are SGHAT and FQNNGV. CDR3 DNA sequence: TGTGCCAGCAGCACTCTAGCGGGACGGATGGAGACCCAGTACTTC. Its protein is CASSTLAGRMETQYF.

CDR3 DNA sequence: TGTGCCAGCTCACGGAGTGGTTTCTCTGGAAACACCATATATTTT. It codes for CASSRSGFSGNTIYF. This chain uses TRBV18 with TRBJ1-3, with D unclear. With 4 bases removed from V and 0 bases from J, the gap between germline ends came to 10 bases. Germline V CDR1 and CDR2: KGHSH, LQKENI. This CDR3 spans 15 amino acids.

The count of this clone is one. The chain has TRBV19 and TRBJ1-5; D gene uncertain. V lost 7 bases to trimming and J lost 7 bases, with 11 bases between them. Germline assignment: CDR1 LNHDA and CDR2 SQIVND (reference sequence). The CDR3 has 12 residues. The CDR3 DNA reads as TGTGCCAGTATCCCGGGGAGGCAGCCCCAGCATTTT. Its translation: CASIPGRQPQHF. The variable domain in full, completed from reference TRBV19 and TRBJ1-5, reads DGGITQSPKYLFRKEGQNVTLSCEQNLNHDAMYWYRQDPGQGLRLIYYSQIVNDFQKGDIAEGYSVSREKKESFPLTVTSAQKNPTAFYLCASIPGRQPQHFGDGTRLSIL.

The gene calls are TRBV6-6 and TRBJ2-2; the D gene could be TRBD1 or TRBD2 (6 bases each). The CDR3 is 16 amino acids. Germline values: CDR1 MNHNY, CDR2 SVGAGI (reference sequence). The V end lost 0 bases, the J end lost 5 bases, and 13 bases lay between the germline ends. This CDR3 reads CASSYSTGALTGELFF. The CDR3, as DNA: TGTGCCAGCAGTTACTCGACGGGGGCGCTGACCGGGGAGCTGTTTTTT.

The rearrangement uses TRBV6-6 and TRBJ1-5; D is unclear. The CDR3 is 14 residues long. Germline V lookup: CDR1 MNHNY, CDR2 SVGAGI (reference sequence). V was pared by 0 bases and J by 0 bases, with 3 bases between. The CDR3 region is CASSYSHSNQPQHF. CDR3 in DNA: TGTGCCAGCAGTTACTCGCATAGCAATCAGCCCCAGCATTTT.

V gene TRBV5-1 combines with J gene TRBJ1-2, with D unclear. The germline gives CDR1 SGHRS, CDR2 YFSETQ. V was shortened by 0 bases and J by 0 bases, with 9 bases between the two germline ends. There are 15 residues in the CDR3. CDR3 coding DNA: TGCGCCAGCAGCTTGGCCTGGCAGACTAACTATGGCTACACCTTC. Encoded protein: CASSLAWQTNYGYTF.

The V gene is TRBV19, the J gene TRBJ1-5; 7 nucleotides agree with TRBD1. Germline V lookup: CDR1 LNHDA, CDR2 SQIVND (reference sequence). Trimming removed 3 bases from V and 4 bases from J; junction bases left unmatched: 9. The CDR3 runs 16 residues. CDR3 in amino acids: CASSINPGQRNQPQHF. The CDR3, as DNA: TGTGCCAGTAGTATCAATCCGGGACAGCGTAATCAGCCCCAGCATTTT.

With respect to this clone: Other DNA variants within this sample encode the same CDR3. The chain employs TRBV6-5 and TRBJ1-2, with TRBD1 identical over 9 bases. V dropped 5 bases and J dropped 3; count of bases not matched to a gene: 1. The germline gives CDR1 MNHEY, CDR2 SVGAGI. The CDR3 runs 13 residues. Here the CDR3 reads CASSRDRDYGYTF. CDR3 bases: TGTGCCAGCAGTCGGGACAGGGACTATGGCTACACCTTC.

The chain carries TRBV5-6 and TRBJ1-3; D is ambiguous. CDR3 size: 15 residues. Between the trimmed V and J ends, which lost 0 bases and 8 bases, there was a span of 15 bases. Germline V gene sequence: CDR1 SGHDT, CDR2 YYEEEE. CDR3 nucleotide sequence: TGTGCCAGCAGCTTGGCCGGTCCCCTAAGGGACACCATATATTTT. This translates into CASSLAGPLRDTIYF.

V gene TRBV9 combines with J gene TRBJ2-3; D may be TRBD1 (6 bases). The CDR3 contains 15 residues. Germline CDR1 is SGDLS and CDR2 is YYNGEE. Trimming took 0 bases from V and 2 from J, leaving 10 bases between them. CDR3 amino acids: CASSVAGHPTDTQYF. The CDR3 coding sequence is TGTGCCAGCAGCGTAGCGGGACATCCCACAGATACGCAGTATTTT. The variable domain in full, completed from reference TRBV9 and TRBJ2-3, reads DSGVTQTPKHLITATGQRVTLRCSPRSGDLSVYWYQQSLDQGLQFLIQYYNGEERAKGNILERFSAQQFPDLHSELNLSSLELGDSALYFCASSVAGHPTDTQYFGPGTRLTVL.

The rearrangement uses TRBV30 and TRBJ2-7, with unresolved D. The CDR3 runs 12 residues. The V gene lost 2 bases and the J gene lost 3 bases, with 8 bases spanning the gap. CDR1 is GTSNPN, CDR2 SVGIG, per germline (reference sequence). The CDR3 region is CAWSRLDYEQYF. Written as DNA, the CDR3 is TGTGCCTGGAGTAGGTTAGACTACGAGCAGTACTTC.

The V and J genes are TRBV10-3 and TRBJ2-1; TRBD1 is a possible D gene (5 bases). CDR1 and CDR2 from the germline V gene are ENHRY and SYGVKD. This CDR3 contains 14 residues. V dropped 3 bases and J dropped 3 bases, with 9 bases sitting between them. DNA for the CDR3: TGTGCCATCAGTGAACTTCAGGGCTACAATGAGCAGTTCTTC. It yields the protein CAISELQGYNEQFF.

This clone has a single count. The chain is built from TRBV4-2 and TRBJ2-1, with 11 bases that match TRBD2. The V gene's germline CDR1 is LGHNA and CDR2 YNFKEQ. Trimming removed 0 bases from V and 1 base from J; junction bases left unmatched: 11. CDR3 length: 20 amino acids. CDR3 region: CASSQEIGRLAGHSYNEQFF. The CDR3 region has the DNA TGTGCCAGCAGCCAAGAAATCGGGAGACTAGCGGGACATTCCTACAATGAGCAGTTCTTC.